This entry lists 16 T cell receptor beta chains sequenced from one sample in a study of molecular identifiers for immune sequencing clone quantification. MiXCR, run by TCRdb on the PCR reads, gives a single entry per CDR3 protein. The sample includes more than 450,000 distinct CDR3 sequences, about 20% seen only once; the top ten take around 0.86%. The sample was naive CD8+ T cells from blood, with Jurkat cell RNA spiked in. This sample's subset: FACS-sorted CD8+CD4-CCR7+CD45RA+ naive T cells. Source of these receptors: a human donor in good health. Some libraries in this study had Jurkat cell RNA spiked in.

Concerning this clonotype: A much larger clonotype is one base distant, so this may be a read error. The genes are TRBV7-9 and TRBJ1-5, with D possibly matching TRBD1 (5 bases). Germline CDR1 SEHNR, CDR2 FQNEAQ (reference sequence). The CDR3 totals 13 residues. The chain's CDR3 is CAGSPGSHQPQHF. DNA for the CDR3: TGTGCCGGCAGCCCAGGGTCGCATCAGCCCCAGCATTTT.

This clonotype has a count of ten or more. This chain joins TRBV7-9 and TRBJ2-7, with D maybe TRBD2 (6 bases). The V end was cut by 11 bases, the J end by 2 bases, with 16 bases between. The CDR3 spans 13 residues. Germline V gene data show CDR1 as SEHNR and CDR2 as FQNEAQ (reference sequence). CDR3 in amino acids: CAVRDGGTYEQYF. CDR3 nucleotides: TGTGCCGTACGGGACGGGGGTACCTACGAGCAGTACTTC.

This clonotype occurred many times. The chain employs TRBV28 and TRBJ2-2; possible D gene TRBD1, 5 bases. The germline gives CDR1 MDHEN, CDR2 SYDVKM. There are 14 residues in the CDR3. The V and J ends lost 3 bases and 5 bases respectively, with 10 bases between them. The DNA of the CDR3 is TGTGCCAGCAGTTTGTTAGGGGAAACCGGGGAGCTGTTTTTT. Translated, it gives CASSLLGETGELFF.

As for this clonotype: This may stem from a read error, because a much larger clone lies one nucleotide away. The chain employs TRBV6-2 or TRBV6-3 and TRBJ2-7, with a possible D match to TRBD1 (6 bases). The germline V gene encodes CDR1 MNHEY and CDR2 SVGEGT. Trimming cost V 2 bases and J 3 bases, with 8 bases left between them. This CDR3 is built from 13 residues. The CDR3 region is CASSYHRDYEQYF. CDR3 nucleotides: TGTGCCAGCAGTTACCACAGGGACTACGAGCAGTACTTC.

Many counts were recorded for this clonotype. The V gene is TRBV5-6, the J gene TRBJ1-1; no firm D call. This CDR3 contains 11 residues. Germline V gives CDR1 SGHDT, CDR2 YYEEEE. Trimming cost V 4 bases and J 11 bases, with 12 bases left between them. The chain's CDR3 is CASSMDGRAFF. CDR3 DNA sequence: TGTGCCAGCAGCATGGACGGCAGGGCTTTCTTT.

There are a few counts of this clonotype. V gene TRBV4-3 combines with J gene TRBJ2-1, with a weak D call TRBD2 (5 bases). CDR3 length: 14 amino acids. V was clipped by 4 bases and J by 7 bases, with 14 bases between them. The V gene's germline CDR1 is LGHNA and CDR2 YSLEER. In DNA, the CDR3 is TGCGCCAGCAGCCCGCACCTAGGGAGTAATGAGCAGTTCTTC. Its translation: CASSPHLGSNEQFF.

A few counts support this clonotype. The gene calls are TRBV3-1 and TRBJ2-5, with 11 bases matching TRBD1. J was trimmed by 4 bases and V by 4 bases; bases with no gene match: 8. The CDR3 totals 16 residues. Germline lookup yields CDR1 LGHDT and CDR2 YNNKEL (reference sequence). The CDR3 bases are TGTGCCAGCAGCCTCCAGCCGGGACAGGGGGTAGAGACCCAGTACTTC. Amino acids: CASSLQPGQGVETQYF.

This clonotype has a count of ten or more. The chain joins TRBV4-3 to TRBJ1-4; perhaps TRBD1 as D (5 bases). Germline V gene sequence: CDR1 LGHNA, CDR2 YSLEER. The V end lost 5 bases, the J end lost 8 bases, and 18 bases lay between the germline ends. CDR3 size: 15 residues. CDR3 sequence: CASSRDAAEIEKLFF. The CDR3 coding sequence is TGCGCCAGCAGCAGGGACGCAGCCGAAATCGAAAAACTGTTTTTT.

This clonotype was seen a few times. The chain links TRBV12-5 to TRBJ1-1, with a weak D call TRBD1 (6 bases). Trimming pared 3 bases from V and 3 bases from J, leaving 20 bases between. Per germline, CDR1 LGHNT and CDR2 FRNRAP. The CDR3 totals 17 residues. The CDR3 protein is CASGFEIRGREDTEAFF. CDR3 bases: TGTGCTAGTGGTTTCGAAATACGGGGGCGGGAAGACACTGAAGCTTTCTTT.

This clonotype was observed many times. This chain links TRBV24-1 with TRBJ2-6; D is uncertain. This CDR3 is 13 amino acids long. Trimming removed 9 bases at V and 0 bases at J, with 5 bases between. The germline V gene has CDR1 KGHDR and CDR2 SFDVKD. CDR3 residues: CATFDSGANVLTF. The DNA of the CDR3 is TGTGCCACCTTTGACTCTGGGGCCAACGTCCTGACTTTC.

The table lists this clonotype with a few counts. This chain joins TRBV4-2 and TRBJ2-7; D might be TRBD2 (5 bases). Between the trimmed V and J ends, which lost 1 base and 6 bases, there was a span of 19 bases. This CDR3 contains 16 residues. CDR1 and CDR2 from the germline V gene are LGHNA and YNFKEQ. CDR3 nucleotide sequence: TGTGCCAGCAGCCAAGCCTATAGCGAGCTGGCTCGCGAGCAGTACTTC. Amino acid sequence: CASSQAYSELAREQYF.

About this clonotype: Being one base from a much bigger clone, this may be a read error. CDR3 coding DNA: TGTGCCGGCAGCGTGGGGACAGGGGTCAGTGAGCAGTTCTTC. It yields the protein CAGSVGTGVSEQFF. The chain recombines TRBV9 with TRBJ2-1, with TRBD1 matching 10 bases. The CDR3 totals 14 residues. Germline lookup yields CDR1 SGDLS and CDR2 YYNGEE.

The CDR3 region is CASSLSGLVEAFF. The CDR3 DNA reads TGTGCCAGCAGCTTGTCAGGGTTAGTTGAAGCTTTCTTT. The genes are TRBV5-5 and TRBJ1-1; D is possibly TRBD1 (5 bases). Looked up from germline, CDR1 is SGHKS and CDR2 is YYEKEE (reference sequence). Trimming shortened V by 1 base and J by 7 bases, and 11 bases separated the two germline ends. The CDR3 is made up of 13 amino acids. Variable domain in full (rest from reference TRBV5-5 and TRBJ1-1): DAGVTQSPTHLIKTRGQQVTLRCSPISGHKSVSWYQQVLGQGPQFIFQYYEKEERGRGNFPDRFSARQFPNYSSELNVNALLLGDSALYLCASSLSGLVEAFFGQGTRLTVV.

The CDR3 here is CASSLGGLAGGPFF. CDR3 DNA sequence: TGTGCCAGCAGCTTAGGCGGACTAGCGGGGGGGCCCTTCTTC. V is TRBV11-2 and J is TRBJ2-1; 15 nucleotides line up with TRBD2. Germline assignment: CDR1 SGHAT and CDR2 FQNNGV. V trimming: 1 base; J trimming: 16 bases; junction bases outside the gene matches: 5. The CDR3 runs 14 residues.

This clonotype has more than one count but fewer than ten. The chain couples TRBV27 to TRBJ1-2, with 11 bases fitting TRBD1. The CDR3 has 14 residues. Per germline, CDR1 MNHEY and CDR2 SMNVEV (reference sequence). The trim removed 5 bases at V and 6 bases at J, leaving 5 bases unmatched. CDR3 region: CASSPQDRGHGYTF. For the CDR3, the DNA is TGTGCCAGCAGTCCCCAGGACAGGGGGCATGGCTACACCTTC.

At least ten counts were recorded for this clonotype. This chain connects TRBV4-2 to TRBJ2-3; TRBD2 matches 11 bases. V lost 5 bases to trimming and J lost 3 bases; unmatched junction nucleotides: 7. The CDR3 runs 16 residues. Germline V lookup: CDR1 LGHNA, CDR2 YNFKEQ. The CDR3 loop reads CASSETSGIPTDTQYF. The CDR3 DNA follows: TGTGCCAGCAGCGAGACTAGCGGGATACCTACAGATACGCAGTATTTT.